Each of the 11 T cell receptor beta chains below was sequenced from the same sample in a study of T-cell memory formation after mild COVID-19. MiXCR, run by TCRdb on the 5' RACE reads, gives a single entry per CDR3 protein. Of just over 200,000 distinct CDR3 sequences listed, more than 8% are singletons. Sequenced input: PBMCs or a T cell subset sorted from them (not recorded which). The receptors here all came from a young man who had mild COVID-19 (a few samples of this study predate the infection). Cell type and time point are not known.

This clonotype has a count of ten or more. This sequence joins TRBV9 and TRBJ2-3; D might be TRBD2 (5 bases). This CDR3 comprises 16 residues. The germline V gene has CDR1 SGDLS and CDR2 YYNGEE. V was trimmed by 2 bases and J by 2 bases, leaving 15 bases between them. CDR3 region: CASSVRRWTPTDTQYF. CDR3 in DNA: TGTGCCAGCAGCGTTAGGAGGTGGACTCCCACAGATACGCAGTATTTT.

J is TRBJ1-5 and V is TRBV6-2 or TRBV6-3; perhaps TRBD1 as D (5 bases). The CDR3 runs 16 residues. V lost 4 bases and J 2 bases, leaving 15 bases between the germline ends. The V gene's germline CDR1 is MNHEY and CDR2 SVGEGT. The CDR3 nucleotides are TGTGCCAGCAGTTCCCCTTATCGGGGGGGCAATCAGCCCCAGCATTTT. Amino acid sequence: CASSSPYRGGNQPQHF.

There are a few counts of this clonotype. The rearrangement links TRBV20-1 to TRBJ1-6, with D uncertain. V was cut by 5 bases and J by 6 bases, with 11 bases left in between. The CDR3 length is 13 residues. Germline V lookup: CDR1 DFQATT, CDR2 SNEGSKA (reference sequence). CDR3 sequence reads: CSADRDINSPLHF. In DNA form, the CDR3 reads TGCAGTGCTGACCGGGATATTAATTCACCCCTCCACTTT.

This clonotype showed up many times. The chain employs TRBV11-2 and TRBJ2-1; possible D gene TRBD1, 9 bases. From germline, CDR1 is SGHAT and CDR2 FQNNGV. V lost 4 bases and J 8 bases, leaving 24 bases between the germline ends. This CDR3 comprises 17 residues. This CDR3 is CASSSGGTGRIRDEQFF. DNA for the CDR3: TGTGCCAGCAGCTCGGGAGGGACAGGGAGGATCAGGGATGAGCAGTTCTTC. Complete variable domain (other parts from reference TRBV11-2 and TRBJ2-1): EAGVAQSPRYKIIEKRQSVAFWCNPISGHATLYWYQQILGQGPKLLIQFQNNGVVDDSQLPKDRFSAERLKGVDSTLKIQPAKLEDSAVYLCASSSGGTGRIRDEQFFGPGTRLTVL.

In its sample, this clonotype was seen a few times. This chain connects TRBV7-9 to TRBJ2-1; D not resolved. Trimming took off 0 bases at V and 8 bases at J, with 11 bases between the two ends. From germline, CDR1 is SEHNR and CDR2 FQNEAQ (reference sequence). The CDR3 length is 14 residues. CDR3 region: CASSLAGGPDEQFF. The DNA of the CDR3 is TGTGCCAGCAGCTTAGCGGGCGGCCCCGATGAGCAGTTCTTC.

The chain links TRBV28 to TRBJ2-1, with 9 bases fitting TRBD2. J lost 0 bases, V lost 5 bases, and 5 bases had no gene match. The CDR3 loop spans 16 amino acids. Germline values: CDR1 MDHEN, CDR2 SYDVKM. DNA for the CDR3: TGTGCCAGCAGTGATACTAGCGGGTCCTCCTACAATGAGCAGTTCTTC. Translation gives CASSDTSGSSYNEQFF.

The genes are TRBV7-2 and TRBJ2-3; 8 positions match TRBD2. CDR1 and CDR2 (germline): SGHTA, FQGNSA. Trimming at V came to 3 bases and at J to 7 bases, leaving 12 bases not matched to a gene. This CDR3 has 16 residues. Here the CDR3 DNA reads TGTGCCAGCAGCTTCCAAGGAAGCGGGGGAGGGAATACGCAGTATTTT. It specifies CASSFQGSGGGNTQYF.

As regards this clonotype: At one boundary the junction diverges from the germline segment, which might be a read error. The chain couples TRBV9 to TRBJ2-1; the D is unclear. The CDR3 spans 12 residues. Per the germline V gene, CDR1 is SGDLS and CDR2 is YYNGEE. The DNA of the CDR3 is TGTGCCAGCAGCGCCGGCTACGGAACGCAGTTATTC. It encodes CASSAGYGTQLF.

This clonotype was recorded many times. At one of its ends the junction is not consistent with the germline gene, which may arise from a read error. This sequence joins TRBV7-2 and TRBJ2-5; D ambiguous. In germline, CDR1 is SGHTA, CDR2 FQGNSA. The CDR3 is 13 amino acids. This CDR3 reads CASSLGYQETQYF. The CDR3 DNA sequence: TGCGCCAGCAGCTTGGGGTACCAAGAGACCCAGTACTTC.

The CDR3 sequence: CSARAGRYQPQHF. The CDR3 DNA reads TGCAGTGCTAGAGCTGGCAGGTATCAGCCCCAGCATTTT. The V gene is TRBV20-1, the J gene TRBJ1-5; D not resolved. Germline-derived CDR1 and CDR2 are DFQATT and SNEGSKA (reference sequence). The CDR3 is made up of 13 amino acids. Between the trimmed V and J ends, which lost 1 base and 5 bases, there was a span of 9 bases.

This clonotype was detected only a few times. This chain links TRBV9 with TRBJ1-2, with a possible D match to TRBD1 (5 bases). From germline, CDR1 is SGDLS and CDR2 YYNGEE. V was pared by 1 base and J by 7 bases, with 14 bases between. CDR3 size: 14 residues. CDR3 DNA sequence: TGTGCCAGCAGCGTATCAGGGAATAAGGGTGGCTACACCTTC. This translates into CASSVSGNKGGYTF.